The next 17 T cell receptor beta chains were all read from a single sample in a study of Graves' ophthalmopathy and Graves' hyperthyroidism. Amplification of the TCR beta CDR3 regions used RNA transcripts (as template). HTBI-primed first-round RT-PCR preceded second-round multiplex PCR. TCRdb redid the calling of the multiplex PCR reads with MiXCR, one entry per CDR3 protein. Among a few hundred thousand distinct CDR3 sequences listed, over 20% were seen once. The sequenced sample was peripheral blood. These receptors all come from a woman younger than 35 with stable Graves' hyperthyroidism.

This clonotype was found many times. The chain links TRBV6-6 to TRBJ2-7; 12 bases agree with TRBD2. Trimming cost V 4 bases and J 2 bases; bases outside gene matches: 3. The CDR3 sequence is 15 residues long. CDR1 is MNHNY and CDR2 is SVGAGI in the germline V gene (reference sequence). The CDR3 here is CASSSSSGRAYEQYF. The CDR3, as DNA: TGTGCCAGCAGTTCATCTAGCGGGAGGGCCTACGAGCAGTACTTC.

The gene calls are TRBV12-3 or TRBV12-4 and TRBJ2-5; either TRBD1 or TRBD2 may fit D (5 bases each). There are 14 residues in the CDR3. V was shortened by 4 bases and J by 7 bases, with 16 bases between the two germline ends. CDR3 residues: CASSSPGTLMTQYF. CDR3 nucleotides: TGTGCCAGCAGTTCACCGGGGACGTTGATGACCCAGTACTTC.

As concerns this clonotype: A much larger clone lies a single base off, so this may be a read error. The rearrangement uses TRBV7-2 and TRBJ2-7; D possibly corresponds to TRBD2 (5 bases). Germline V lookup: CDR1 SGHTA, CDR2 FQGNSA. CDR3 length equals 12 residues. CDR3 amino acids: CSSSLEGGQQYF. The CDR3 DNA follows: TGTTCCAGCAGCCTAGAGGGCGGACAGCAGTACTTC.

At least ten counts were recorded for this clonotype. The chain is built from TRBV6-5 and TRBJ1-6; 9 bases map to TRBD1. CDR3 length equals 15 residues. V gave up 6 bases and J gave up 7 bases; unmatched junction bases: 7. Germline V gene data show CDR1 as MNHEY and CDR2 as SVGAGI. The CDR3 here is CASRRPGQGNSPLHF. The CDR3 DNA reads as TGTGCCAGCAGGAGACCGGGACAGGGCAATTCACCCCTCCACTTT.

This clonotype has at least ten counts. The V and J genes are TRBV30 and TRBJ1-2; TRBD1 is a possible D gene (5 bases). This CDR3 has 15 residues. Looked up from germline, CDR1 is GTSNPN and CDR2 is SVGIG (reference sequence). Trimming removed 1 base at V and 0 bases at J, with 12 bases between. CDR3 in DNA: TGTGCCTGGAGTGCAGGGTCAGGGCCTAACTATGGCTACACCTTC. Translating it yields CAWSAGSGPNYGYTF.

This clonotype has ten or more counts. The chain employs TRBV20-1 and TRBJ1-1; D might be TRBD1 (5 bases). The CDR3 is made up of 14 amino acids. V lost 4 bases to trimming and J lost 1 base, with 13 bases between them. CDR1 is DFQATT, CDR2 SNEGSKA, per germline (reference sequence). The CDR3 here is CSATLEGSNTEAFF. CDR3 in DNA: TGCAGTGCTACCCTCGAGGGGTCGAACACTGAAGCTTTCTTT.

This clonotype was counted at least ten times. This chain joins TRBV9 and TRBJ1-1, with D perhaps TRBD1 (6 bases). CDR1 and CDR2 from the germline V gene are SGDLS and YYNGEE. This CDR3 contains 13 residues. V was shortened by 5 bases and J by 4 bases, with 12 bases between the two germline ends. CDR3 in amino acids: CASSTPGATEAFF. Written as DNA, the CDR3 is TGTGCCAGCAGTACCCCGGGGGCCACTGAAGCTTTCTTT. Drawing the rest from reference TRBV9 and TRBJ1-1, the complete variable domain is DSGVTQTPKHLITATGQRVTLRCSPRSGDLSVYWYQQSLDQGLQFLIQYYNGEERAKGNILERFSAQQFPDLHSELNLSSLELGDSALYFCASSTPGATEAFFGQGTRLTVV.

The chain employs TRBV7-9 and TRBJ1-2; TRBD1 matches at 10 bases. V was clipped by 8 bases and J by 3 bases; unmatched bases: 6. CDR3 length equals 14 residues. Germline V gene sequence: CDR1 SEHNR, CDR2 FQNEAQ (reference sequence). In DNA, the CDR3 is TGTGCCAGCGTTCCCGGGACAGGGGACTATGGCTACACCTTC. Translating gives CASVPGTGDYGYTF.

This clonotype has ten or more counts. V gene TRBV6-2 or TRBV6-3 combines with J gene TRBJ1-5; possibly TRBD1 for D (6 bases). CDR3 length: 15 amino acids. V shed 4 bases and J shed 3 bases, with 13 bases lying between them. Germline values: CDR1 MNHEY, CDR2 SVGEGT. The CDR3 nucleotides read TGTGCCAGCAGTTTAGCTTCAGGGGCCAATCAGCCCCAGCATTTT. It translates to CASSLASGANQPQHF.

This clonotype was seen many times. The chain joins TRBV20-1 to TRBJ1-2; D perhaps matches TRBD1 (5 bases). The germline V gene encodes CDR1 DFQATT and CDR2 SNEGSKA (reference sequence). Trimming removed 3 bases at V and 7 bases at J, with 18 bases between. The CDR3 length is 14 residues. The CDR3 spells CSASPSGQGSGYTF. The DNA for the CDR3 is TGCAGTGCTAGCCCCTCAGGGCAGGGCTCTGGCTACACCTTC.

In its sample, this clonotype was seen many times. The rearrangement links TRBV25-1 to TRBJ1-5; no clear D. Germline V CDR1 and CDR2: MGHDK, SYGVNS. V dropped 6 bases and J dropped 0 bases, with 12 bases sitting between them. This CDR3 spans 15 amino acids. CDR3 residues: CASSGGLDSNQPQHF. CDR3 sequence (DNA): TGTGCCAGCAGCGGAGGGCTCGATAGCAATCAGCCCCAGCATTTT.

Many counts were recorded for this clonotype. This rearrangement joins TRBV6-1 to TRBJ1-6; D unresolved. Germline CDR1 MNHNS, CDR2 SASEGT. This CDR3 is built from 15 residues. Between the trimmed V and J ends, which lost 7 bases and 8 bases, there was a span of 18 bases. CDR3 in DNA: TGTGCCAGCACGGCTGAAGGAGTCAGGCATTCACCCCTCCACTTT. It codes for CASTAEGVRHSPLHF.

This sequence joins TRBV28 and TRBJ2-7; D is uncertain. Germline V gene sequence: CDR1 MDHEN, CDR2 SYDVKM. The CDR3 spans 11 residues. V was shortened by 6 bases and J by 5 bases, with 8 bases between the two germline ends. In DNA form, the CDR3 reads TGTGCCAGCAGCTGGATGCACGAGCAGTACTTC. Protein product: CASSWMHEQYF.

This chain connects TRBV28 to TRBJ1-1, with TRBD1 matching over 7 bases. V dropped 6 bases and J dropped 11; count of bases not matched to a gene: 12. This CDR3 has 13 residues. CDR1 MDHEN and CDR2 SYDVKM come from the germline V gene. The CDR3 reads CASSSGGVDGAFF. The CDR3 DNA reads TGTGCCAGCAGCTCAGGGGGGGTGGATGGGGCTTTCTTT.

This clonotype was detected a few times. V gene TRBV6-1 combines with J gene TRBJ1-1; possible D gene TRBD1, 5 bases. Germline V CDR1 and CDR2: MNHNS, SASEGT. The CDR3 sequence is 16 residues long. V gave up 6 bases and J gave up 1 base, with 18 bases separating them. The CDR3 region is CASSRPRGRWNTEAFF. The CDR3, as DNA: TGTGCCAGCAGCCGACCCCGGGGGAGGTGGAACACTGAAGCTTTCTTT.

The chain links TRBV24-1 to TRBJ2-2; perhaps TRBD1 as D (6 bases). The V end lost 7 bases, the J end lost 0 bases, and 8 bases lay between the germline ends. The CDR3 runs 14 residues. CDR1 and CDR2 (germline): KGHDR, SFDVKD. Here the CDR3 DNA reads TGTGCCACCAGGGACAGAGCGAACACCGGGGAGCTGTTTTTT. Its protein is CATRDRANTGELFF.

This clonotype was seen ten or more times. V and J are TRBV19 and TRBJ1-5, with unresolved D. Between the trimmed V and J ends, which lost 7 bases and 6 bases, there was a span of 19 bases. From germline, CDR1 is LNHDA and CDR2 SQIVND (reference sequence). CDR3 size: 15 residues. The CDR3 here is CASTSGGPRGQPQHF. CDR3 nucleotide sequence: TGTGCCAGTACCTCTGGAGGGCCGCGGGGTCAGCCCCAGCATTTT.